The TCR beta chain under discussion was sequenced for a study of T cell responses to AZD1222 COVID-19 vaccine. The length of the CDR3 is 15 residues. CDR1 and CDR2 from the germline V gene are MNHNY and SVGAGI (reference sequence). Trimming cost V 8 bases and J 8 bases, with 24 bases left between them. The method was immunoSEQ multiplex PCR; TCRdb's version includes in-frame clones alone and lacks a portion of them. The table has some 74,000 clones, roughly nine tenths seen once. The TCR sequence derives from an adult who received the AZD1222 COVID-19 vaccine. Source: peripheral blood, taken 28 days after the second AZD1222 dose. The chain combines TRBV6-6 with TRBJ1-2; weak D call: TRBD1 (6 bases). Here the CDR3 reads CASGGRVTGPDGYTF. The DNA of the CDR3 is TGTGCCAGCGGGGGACGGGTGACAGGCCCTGACGGCTACACCTTC.